Given below is one T cell receptor (beta chain) in context. This sample was included in a study of blood T cell repertoires in COVID-19. Study context: Sources were T cells, B-cell-depleted T cells, or PBMCs; the material itself was cDNA or gDNA.

The V gene lost 0 bases and the J gene lost 4 bases, with 19 bases spanning the gap. The CDR3 is 18 residues long. The germline V gene has CDR1 LGHNA and CDR2 YNFKEQ. The method was immunoSEQ multiplex PCR; TCRdb's version includes in-frame clones alone and lacks a portion of them. The table has about 50,000 clones, under 85% seen once. This rearrangement joins TRBV4-2 to TRBJ2-4, with a tentative D call TRBD2 (5 bases). The sequenced sample was peripheral blood. The TCR was taken from a man aged 55 to 69 with acute or convalescent COVID-19. The CDR3 loop reads CASSQDSPSQRGKNIQYF. The CDR3 region has the DNA TGTGCCAGCAGCCAAGATTCCCCATCCCAACGAGGGAAAAACATTCAGTACTTC.